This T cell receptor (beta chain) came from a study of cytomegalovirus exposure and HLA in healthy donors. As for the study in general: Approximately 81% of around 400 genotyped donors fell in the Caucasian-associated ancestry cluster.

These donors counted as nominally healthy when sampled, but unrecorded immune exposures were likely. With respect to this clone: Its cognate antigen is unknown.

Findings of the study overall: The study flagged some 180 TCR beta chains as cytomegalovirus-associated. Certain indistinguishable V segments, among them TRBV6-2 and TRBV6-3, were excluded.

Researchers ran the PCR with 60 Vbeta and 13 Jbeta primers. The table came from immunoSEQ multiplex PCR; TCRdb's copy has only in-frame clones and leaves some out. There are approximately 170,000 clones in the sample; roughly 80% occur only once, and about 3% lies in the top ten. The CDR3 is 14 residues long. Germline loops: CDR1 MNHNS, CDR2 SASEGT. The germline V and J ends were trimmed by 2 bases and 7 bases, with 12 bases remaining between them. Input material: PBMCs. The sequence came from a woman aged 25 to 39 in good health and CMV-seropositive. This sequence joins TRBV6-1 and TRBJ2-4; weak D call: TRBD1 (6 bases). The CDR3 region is CASSETPDSNIQYF. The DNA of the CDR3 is TGTGCCAGCAGTGAAACCCCGGACAGCAACATTCAGTACTTC.